Given below is one TCR beta chain in context. This entry belongs to a study of T cell responses to AZD1222 COVID-19 vaccine. The data were produced by immunoSEQ multiplex PCR, yet TCRdb's version contains in-frame clones alone and is incomplete. The data hold about 150,000 clones, with approximately 90% observed a single time. V gave up 0 bases and J gave up 7 bases, with 16 bases separating them. The CDR3 sequence is 16 residues long. The germline CDR1 and CDR2 sequences are MGHRA and YSYEKL. The V gene is TRBV4-1, the J gene TRBJ2-1; either TRBD1 or TRBD2 may fit D (7 bases each). Sample: peripheral blood, taken on day 0 of AZD1222 vaccination. This TCR came from an adult in good health. The chain's CDR3 is CASSQDWPGGGNEQFF. Here the CDR3 DNA reads TGCGCCAGCAGCCAAGATTGGCCAGGGGGAGGGAATGAGCAGTTCTTC.